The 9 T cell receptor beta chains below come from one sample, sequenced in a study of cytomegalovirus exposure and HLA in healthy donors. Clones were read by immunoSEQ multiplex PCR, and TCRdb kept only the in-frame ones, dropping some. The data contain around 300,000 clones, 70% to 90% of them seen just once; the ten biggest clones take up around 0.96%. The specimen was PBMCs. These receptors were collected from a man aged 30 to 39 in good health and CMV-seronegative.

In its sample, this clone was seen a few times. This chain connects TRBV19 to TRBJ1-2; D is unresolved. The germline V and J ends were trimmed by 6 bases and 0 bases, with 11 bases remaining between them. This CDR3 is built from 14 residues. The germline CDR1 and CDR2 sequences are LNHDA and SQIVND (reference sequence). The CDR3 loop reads CASRRASTNYGYTF. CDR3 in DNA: TGTGCCAGTAGGCGGGCCTCGACTAACTATGGCTACACCTTC. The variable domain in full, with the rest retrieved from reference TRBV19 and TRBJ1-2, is DGGITQSPKYLFRKEGQNVTLSCEQNLNHDAMYWYRQDPGQGLRLIYYSQIVNDFQKGDIAEGYSVSREKKESFPLTVTSAQKNPTAFYLCASRRASTNYGYTFGSGTRLTVV.

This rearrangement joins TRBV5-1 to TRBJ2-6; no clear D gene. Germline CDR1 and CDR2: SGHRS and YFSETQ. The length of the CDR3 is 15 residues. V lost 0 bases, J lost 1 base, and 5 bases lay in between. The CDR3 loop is CASSLGGSGANVLTF. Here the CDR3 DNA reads TGCGCCAGCAGCTTGGGCGGTTCTGGGGCCAACGTCCTGACTTTC.

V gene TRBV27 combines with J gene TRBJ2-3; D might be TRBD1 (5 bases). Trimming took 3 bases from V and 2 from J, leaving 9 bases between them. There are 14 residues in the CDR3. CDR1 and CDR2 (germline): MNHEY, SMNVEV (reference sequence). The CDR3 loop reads CASSLWGDTDTQYF. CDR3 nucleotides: TGTGCCAGCAGTTTGTGGGGCGACACAGATACGCAGTATTTT.

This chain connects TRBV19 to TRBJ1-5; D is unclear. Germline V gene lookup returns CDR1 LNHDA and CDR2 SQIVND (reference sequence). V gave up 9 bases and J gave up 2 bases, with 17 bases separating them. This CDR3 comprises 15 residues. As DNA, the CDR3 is TGTGCCAGCCTTTTCAGCGCGAACGGCAATCAGCCCCAGCATTTT. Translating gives CASLFSANGNQPQHF.

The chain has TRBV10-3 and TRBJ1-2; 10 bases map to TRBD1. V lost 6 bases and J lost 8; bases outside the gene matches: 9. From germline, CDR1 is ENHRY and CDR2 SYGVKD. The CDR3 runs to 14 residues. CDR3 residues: CAISPGTGVSGYTF. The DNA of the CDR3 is TGTGCCATCAGCCCCGGGACAGGGGTTAGCGGCTACACCTTC.

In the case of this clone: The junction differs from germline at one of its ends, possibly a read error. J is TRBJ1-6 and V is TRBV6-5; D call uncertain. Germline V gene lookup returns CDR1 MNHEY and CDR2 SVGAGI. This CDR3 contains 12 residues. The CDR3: CASTLDNSPLHF. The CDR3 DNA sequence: TGCGCCAGCACCCTTGATAATTCACCCCTCCACTTT.

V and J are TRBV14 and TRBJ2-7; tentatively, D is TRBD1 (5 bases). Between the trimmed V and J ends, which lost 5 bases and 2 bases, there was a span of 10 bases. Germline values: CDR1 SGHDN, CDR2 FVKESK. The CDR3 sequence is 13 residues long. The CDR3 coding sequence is TGTGCCAGCAGCGTCGACAGAACCTACGAGCAGTACTTC. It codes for CASSVDRTYEQYF.

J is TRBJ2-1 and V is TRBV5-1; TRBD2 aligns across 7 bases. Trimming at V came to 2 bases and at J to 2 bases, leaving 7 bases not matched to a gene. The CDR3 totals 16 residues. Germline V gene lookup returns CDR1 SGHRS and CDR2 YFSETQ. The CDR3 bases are TGCGCCAGCAGCTTTACTGGCGGGGGAACCTACAATGAGCAGTTCTTC. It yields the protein CASSFTGGGTYNEQFF.

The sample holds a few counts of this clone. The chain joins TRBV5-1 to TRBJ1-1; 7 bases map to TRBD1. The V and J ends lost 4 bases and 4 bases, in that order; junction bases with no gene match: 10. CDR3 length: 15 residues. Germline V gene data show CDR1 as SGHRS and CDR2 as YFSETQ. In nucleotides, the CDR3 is TGCGCCAGCAGCGTAGACAGGGCGGAGGGCACTGAAGCTTTCTTT. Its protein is CASSVDRAEGTEAFF.